These 15 T cell receptor beta chains share one sample of origin, sequenced in a study of Graves' ophthalmopathy and Graves' hyperthyroidism. The sequenced template was RNA, covering the TCR beta CDR3 region. The authors performed first-round RT-PCR with HTBI primers and then a second-round multiplex PCR. TCRdb reanalysed the multiplex PCR reads using MiXCR and keeps one entry per CDR3 protein. The sample includes about 620,000 distinct CDR3 sequences, 22% of them seen just once. Sequenced input: peripheral blood. The receptors were sampled from a woman aged 18 to 35 with stable Graves' hyperthyroidism. Some clones in this sample may be carry-over from other donors' samples.

Worth noting for this clonotype: One end of the junction fails to match germline, which may point to a read error. The J gene is TRBJ2-7, the V gene TRBV7-8; the D is unclear. This CDR3 region has 15 residues. Germline V gives CDR1 SGHVS, CDR2 FQNEAQ. The CDR3 bases are TGTGCCAGCAGCTTATGGGGTTCCTTGTCCTACGAGCAGTGCTTC. Translated, it gives CASSLWGSLSYEQCF.

This clonotype has ten or more counts. This chain joins TRBV5-1 and TRBJ1-5; D gene ambiguous. V was pared by 2 bases and J by 5 bases, with 8 bases between. CDR1 is SGHRS and CDR2 is YFSETQ in the germline V gene. This CDR3 is 13 amino acids long. The DNA of the CDR3 is TGCGCCAGCAGCTTTACCACAGATCAGCCCCAGCATTTT. Protein product: CASSFTTDQPQHF.

This clonotype was seen more than once but under ten times. A much larger clone lies a single base off, so this may be a read error. The chain combines TRBV6-1 with TRBJ1-2; 7 bases agree with TRBD1. This CDR3 has 12 residues. Per germline, CDR1 MNHNS and CDR2 SASEGT. V was clipped by 6 bases and J by 4 bases; unmatched bases: 2. The CDR3 protein is CASRTGLYGYTF. DNA of the CDR3: TGTGCCAGCAGGACAGGGCTCTATGGCTACACCTTC.

In this sample, this clonotype turned up a few times. J is TRBJ1-5 and V is TRBV19; D is perhaps TRBD1 (6 bases). V was cut by 7 bases and J by 7 bases, with 14 bases left in between. The germline V gene has CDR1 LNHDA and CDR2 SQIVND (reference sequence). The CDR3 loop spans 13 amino acids. The CDR3, as DNA: TGTGCCAGTACCGCGGGGGGCATACAGCCCCAGCATTTT. This sequence encodes CASTAGGIQPQHF.

This clonotype was observed at least ten times. The chain couples TRBV20-1 to TRBJ1-2; possible D gene TRBD1, 5 bases. The length of the CDR3 is 14 residues. Germline values: CDR1 DFQATT, CDR2 SNEGSKA (reference sequence). V shed 6 bases and J shed 6 bases, with 20 bases lying between them. In DNA, the CDR3 is TGCAGTGCGCCCGATCGCAGGGAGGTGGATGGCTACACCTTC. Its translation: CSAPDRREVDGYTF.

The genes are TRBV6-2 or TRBV6-3 and TRBJ1-1, with D possibly matching TRBD1 (5 bases). The CDR3 covers 13 residues. V lost 0 bases and J 8 bases, leaving 10 bases between the germline ends. The germline gives CDR1 MNHEY, CDR2 SVGEGT. The CDR3 is CASSYSTAWEAFF. CDR3 nucleotides: TGTGCCAGCAGTTACTCGACAGCCTGGGAAGCTTTCTTT.

This clonotype was seen repeatedly, ten times or more. V usage is TRBV12-3 or TRBV12-4 and J usage is TRBJ2-2; D possibly corresponds to TRBD1 (5 bases). There are 15 residues in the CDR3. V was cut by 3 bases and J by 5 bases, with 13 bases left in between. The CDR3 coding sequence is TGTGCCAGCAGTTTTCAGGGTCGGGTTACCGGGGAGCTGTTTTTT. Amino acid sequence: CASSFQGRVTGELFF.

This clonotype was detected many times. The genes are TRBV6-1 and TRBJ2-7; D possibly uses TRBD1 or TRBD2 (5 bases each). In germline, CDR1 is MNHNS, CDR2 SASEGT. CDR3 length equals 12 residues. Trimming shortened V by 8 bases and J by 1 base, and 9 bases separated the two germline ends. The CDR3: CASLGESYEQYF. The CDR3 bases are TGTGCCAGCCTGGGGGAGTCCTACGAGCAGTACTTC.

Notes on this clonotype: At one end, the junction sequence differs from germline, possibly due to a read error. The chain carries TRBV14 and TRBJ1-2; no reliable D call. Germline assignment: CDR1 SGHDN and CDR2 FVKESK. This CDR3 region has 11 residues. CDR3 amino acids: CASSQDRVLHF. The CDR3 DNA sequence: TGTGCCAGCAGCCAAGATCGGGTCCTACACTTC.

This clonotype was seen at least ten times. This chain connects TRBV29-1 to TRBJ1-1; TRBD1 agrees at 9 bases. Trimming at V came to 4 bases and at J to 5 bases, leaving 8 bases not matched to a gene. CDR3 length: 14 amino acids. Looked up from germline, CDR1 is SQVTM and CDR2 is ANQGSEA. The CDR3 DNA sequence: TGCAGCGTTGCCAGGGACAGGGCTTGGACTGAAGCTTTCTTT. Protein product: CSVARDRAWTEAFF.

This clonotype has at least ten counts. The chain uses TRBV5-1 and TRBJ1-2, with TRBD1 identical over 10 bases. This CDR3 spans 14 amino acids. V trimming: 9 bases; J trimming: 1 base; junction bases outside the gene matches: 6. Germline CDR1 reads SGHRS; CDR2 reads YFSETQ. CDR3: CATKTGGSNYGYTF. The CDR3 region has the DNA TGCGCCACCAAGACAGGGGGCAGTAACTATGGCTACACCTTC.

This clonotype was observed at least ten times. The rearrangement links TRBV20-1 to TRBJ1-2, with 7 bases that match TRBD1. The V segment lost 3 bases and the J segment 2 bases; nucleotides outside the gene matches: 3. The V gene's germline CDR1 is DFQATT and CDR2 SNEGSKA (reference sequence). CDR3 length equals 13 residues. CDR3: CSARRGRNYGYTF. CDR3 coding DNA: TGCAGTGCTAGGAGGGGGCGAAACTATGGCTACACCTTC.

Details on this clonotype: Because the CDR3 is missing its conserved closing phenylalanine or tryptophan, this is likely a read error. The chain combines TRBV11-2 with TRBJ1-1; D not certain. In germline, CDR1 is SGHAT, CDR2 FQNNGV. The V end lost 0 bases, the J end lost 4 bases, and 12 bases lay between the germline ends. The CDR3 is 15 amino acids. The CDR3 sequence is CASSLDSGLRTEAFY. The CDR3 DNA is TGTGCCAGCAGCTTAGACTCTGGACTGCGCACTGAAGCTTTCTAT.

This clonotype has a count of ten or more. This chain links TRBV3-1 with TRBJ2-5; tentative D call: TRBD2 (6 bases). Deletions cut 8 bases from V and 3 bases from J, with 13 bases between. The CDR3 sequence is 13 residues long. Germline V gene data show CDR1 as LGHDT and CDR2 as YNNKEL (reference sequence). CDR3 residues: CASRGRIEETQYF. CDR3 bases: TGTGCCAGCCGAGGGAGGATTGAAGAGACCCAGTACTTC.

This clonotype was detected ten times or more. The CDR3 loop reads CASSFLRNYEQYF. For the CDR3, the DNA is TGTGCCAGCAGTTTCCTCAGAAACTACGAGCAGTACTTC. The V and J genes are TRBV6-5 and TRBJ2-7; D is unresolved. The CDR3 has 13 amino acids. The germline CDR1 and CDR2 sequences are MNHEY and SVGAGI. V lost 4 bases and J 3 bases, leaving 10 bases between the germline ends.